Given below is one TCR beta chain in context. TCR beta VDJ and CDR3 were profiled, and genomic DNA was the template. Each CDR3 protein is one row after TCRdb ran MiXCR on the reads. The sample yields about 120,000 distinct CDR3 sequences, approximately 50% seen once. The record originates from a study of CD8+CD57+ T cells in acquired aplastic anemia. Study-level information: Roughly 3.2 ug was the average amount of DNA from sorted CD4+ and CD8+ cells.

Before being chosen for sequencing, patients had shown CD8+CD57+ cell expansion by flow cytometry. CDR3 length equals 15 residues. The germline V gene has CDR1 LNHDA and CDR2 SQIVND (reference sequence). V was pared by 6 bases and J by 4 bases, with 12 bases of the junction left unmatched. V is TRBV19 and J is TRBJ2-7, with TRBD1 matching 7 bases. This TCR came from a human donor with aplastic anemia. Sequencing was performed on sorted CD4+, CD8+, or CD8+CD57+ T cells (not recorded which) from PBMCs. CDR3 coding DNA: TGTGCCAGTAGCCAATCGACAGGGTTGAGATACGAGCAGTACTTC. Amino acids: CASSQSTGLRYEQYF. Drawing the rest from reference TRBV19 and TRBJ2-7, the complete variable domain is DGGITQSPKYLFRKEGQNVTLSCEQNLNHDAMYWYRQDPGQGLRLIYYSQIVNDFQKGDIAEGYSVSREKKESFPLTVTSAQKNPTAFYLCASSQSTGLRYEQYFGPGTRLTVT.